This T cell receptor beta chain was sequenced in a study of identical twins. General study results and limits: Weaker excess twin sharing was seen among beta out-of-frame sequences.

This clonotype has just a few counts. The antigen is undetermined. V was pared by 8 bases and J by 5 bases, with 11 bases between. The CDR3 totals 12 residues. Germline values: CDR1 MNHEY, CDR2 SMNVEV (reference sequence). Template switching supplied a universal primer site; unique molecular identifiers were carried on the cDNA. Via MiXCR, TCRdb re-called the 5' RACE reads, giving one row per CDR3 protein. The sample gives some 660,000 distinct CDR3 sequences, roughly 8% of which show up once; 0.8% to 1% is in the top ten. Healthy Caucasians made up all donors. The same specimen was also included in a second study, on yellow fever vaccine responses in identical twins. Turning to that study: Twins reportedly mounted vaccine T cell responses that seemed partly convergent, partly personalized.

V and J are TRBV27 and TRBJ2-3, with D possibly matching TRBD2 (6 bases). The sequenced sample was PBMCs. The sequence was collected from a woman aged 18-29 years in good health. Written as DNA, the CDR3 is TGTGCCAGCTTCAACGGGGGAGATACGCAGTATTTT. As protein: CASFNGGDTQYF.